Listed below are T cell receptor beta chains from one sample, sequenced in a study of graft-versus-host responses after intestinal transplantation. Profiling relied on immunoSEQ multiplex PCR, and the TCRdb table lists in-frame clones only, not all of them. The sample records about 98,000 clones, over 80% being singletons. These receptors are not linked to any known antigen. The sequenced sample was unstimulated CD8+ T cells sorted from spleen or lymph node cells, obtained before intestinal transplant. All receptors come from a human donor who received an intestinal transplant. Each CDR3 is given with its conserved first and last residue. Fields, in order: V gene, D gene, clone size, J gene, CDR3 DNA, CDR3 protein. The D gene is left open where the match is weak. Some rows mark clone size as missing; the rest say once, few, many or name a class of expanded clone.

TRBV9	-	few	TRBJ2-1	TGTGCCAGCAGCCCAGGAGTCGGGGAGCAGTTCTTC	CASSPGVGEQFF
TRBV27	TRBD2	-	TRBJ2-3	TGTGCCAGCAGTGGACTAGCCCCCACAGATACGCAGTATTTT	CASSGLAPTDTQYF
TRBV2	TRBD1	-	TRBJ1-6	TGTGCCAGCAGTGAAGGGACAGGGAAGACTAATAATTCACCCCTCCACTTT	CASSEGTGKTNNSPLHF
TRBV11-2	TRBD2	-	TRBJ2-7	TGTGCCAGCAGCCTAGGACCTAGCGGGAGGGGGGCCTACGAGCAGTACTTC	CASSLGPSGRGAYEQYF
TRBV5-5	TRBD2	-	TRBJ2-7	TGTGCCAGCAGCTTGGTGGCTACGGGGGGCTACGAGCAGTACTTC	CASSLVATGGYEQYF
TRBV6-5	TRBD2	-	TRBJ2-1	TGTGCCAGCAGCCGAAGCGGGGGGCTTTACAATGAGCAGTTCTTC	CASSRSGGLYNEQFF
TRBV13	-	-	TRBJ2-2	TGTGCCAGCAGCTTAATACGCGGGGAGCTGTTTTTT	CASSLIRGELFF
TRBV4-2	TRBD2	-	TRBJ2-5	TGTGCCAGCAGCCAGAGGGGTACGGGAGGTGAGACCCAGTACTTC	CASSQRGTGGETQYF
TRBV20-1	-	-	TRBJ2-7	TGCAGTGCTAGATCCGATTACGAGCAGTACTTC	CSARSDYEQYF
TRBV7-7	-	-	TRBJ2-7	TGTGCCAGCAGCTCGACTCCATCGACCTACGAGCAGTACTTC	CASSSTPSTYEQYF
TRBV7-9	-	-	TRBJ2-3	TGTGCCAGCTCCAGTCTCCCCGATACGCAGTATTTT	CASSSLPDTQYF
TRBV7-9	-	once	TRBJ2-2	TGTGCCAGCAGCTTAGATGGTTACGGCGCGAACACCGGGGAGCTGTTTTTT	CASSLDGYGANTGELFF
TRBV28	-	-	TRBJ2-1	TGTGCCAGCAGGGAAGGGATTACCGCCTACAATGAGCAGTTCTTC	CASREGITAYNEQFF
TRBV19	-	-	TRBJ1-2	TGTGCCAGTAGTAGCGAAGCATTCTATGGCTACACCTTC	CASSSEAFYGYTF
TRBV7-9	-	-	TRBJ2-5	TGTGCCAGCAGCTTAGCGCGGGTCAGCGGAGAGACCCAGTACTTC	CASSLARVSGETQYF
TRBV5-5	TRBD2	-	TRBJ2-1	TGTGCCAGCAGCGCCGGGACTAGCGGATACAATGAGCAGTTCTTC	CASSAGTSGYNEQFF
TRBV6-5	TRBD1	-	TRBJ1-1	TGTGCCAGCAGTTACTCTAGGGGGCCCGAAGCTTTCTTT	CASSYSRGPEAFF
TRBV6-1	-	-	TRBJ1-3	TGTGCCAGCAGTGAGGAGGGGTCTGGAAACACCATATATTTT	CASSEEGSGNTIYF
TRBV27	-	-	TRBJ2-7	TGTGCCAGCACTTCCTGGCAGCGTGGAGGCTACGAGCAGTACTTC	CASTSWQRGGYEQYF
TRBV2	-	few	TRBJ2-2	TGTGCCAGCAGTGGTAGCGCCACGGGTGGGGAGCTGTTTTTT	CASSGSATGGELFF
TRBV10-2	-	-	TRBJ2-7	TGCGCCAGCAGCCACAACTACGAGCAGTACTTC	CASSHNYEQYF
TRBV5-6	-	-	TRBJ2-7	TGTGCCAGCAGCTTGACCTCGTGGCCGGACACTTACGAGCAGTACTTC	CASSLTSWPDTYEQYF
TRBV7-7	-	-	TRBJ2-2	TGTGCTAGCAGCCCTTATCTGAACACCGGGGAGCTGTTTTTT	CASSPYLNTGELFF
TRBV29-1	TRBD2	-	TRBJ2-3	TGCAGCACTTCCGGGGAGGGAACCACAGATACGCAGTATTTT	CSTSGEGTTDTQYF
TRBV19	-	few	TRBJ1-3	TGTGCCAGTAGCCCCCCAGGGGACGGCCTACCTGGAAACACCATATATTTT	CASSPPGDGLPGNTIYF
TRBV6-5	TRBD2	-	TRBJ2-1	TGTGCCAGCAGTCACCCTCTAGCGGATTACAATGAGCAGTTCTTC	CASSHPLADYNEQFF
TRBV9	TRBD2	-	TRBJ2-5	TGTGCCAGCAGCGTAGATGGCGGGGGGGACCAAGGGACCCAGTACTTC	CASSVDGGGDQGTQYF
TRBV2	TRBD2	-	TRBJ2-7	TGTGCCAGCAGGCTGACTAGCGGGAGCTTCAACGAGCAGTACTTC	CASRLTSGSFNEQYF
TRBV10-3	-	few	TRBJ2-7	TGTGCCATCAGTGAGACGATCTACGAGCAGTACTTC	CAISETIYEQYF
TRBV5-1	TRBD2	-	TRBJ2-1	TGCGCCAGCAGCAAAGGACTAGCGGGGGAATACAATGAGCAGTTCTTC	CASSKGLAGEYNEQFF
TRBV6-1	-	-	TRBJ2-3	TGTGCCAGCAGTGGAACAGGGACAGATACGCAGTATTTT	CASSGTGTDTQYF
TRBV19	-	-	TRBJ2-5	TGTGCCAGTAGTATTTCTGGTCGGGATGGGGAGACCCAGTACTTC	CASSISGRDGETQYF
TRBV6-1	TRBD2	-	TRBJ2-3	TGTGCCAGCAGTGAAGGACTAGCGGAGTACCCTAGGCAGTATTTT	CASSEGLAEYPRQYF
TRBV21-1	-	-	TRBJ2-1	TGTGCCAGCAGCACCCGGAGTGAGCAGTTCTTC	CASSTRSEQFF
TRBV7-6	-	-	TRBJ1-6	TGTGCCAGCAGCTTAGCAGGGGGGCATTCACCCCTCCACTTT	CASSLAGGHSPLHF
TRBV11-2	-	once	TRBJ2-7	TGTGCCAGCAGCCCCCCCGGCAAGTCCTACGAGCAGTACTTC	CASSPPGKSYEQYF
TRBV18	-	-	TRBJ1-2	TGTGCCAGCTGCGCGGACTCACCACCCGCCTATGGCTACACCTTC	CASCADSPPAYGYTF
TRBV5-1	TRBD2	-	TRBJ2-3	TGCGCCACCTCACGGACTAGCGGAGGGGGGGATACGCAGTATTTT	CATSRTSGGGDTQYF
TRBV7-6	-	-	TRBJ2-7	TGTGCCAGCAGCTACGGGATCCTCTACGAGCAGTACTTC	CASSYGILYEQYF
TRBV7-9	TRBD1	-	TRBJ2-3	TGTGCCAGCAGCCCAGGGGTGACAGGGGGAGGCACAGATACGCAGTATTTT	CASSPGVTGGGTDTQYF
TRBV18	-	-	TRBJ2-3	TGTGCCAGCTCACCCCCCTTGCGGCTCACAGATACGCAGTATTTT	CASSPPLRLTDTQYF
TRBV7-9	-	-	TRBJ2-1	TGTGCCAGCAGCTTACTTGAGTTAGCGGATTACTACAATGAGCAGTTCTTC	CASSLLELADYYNEQFF
TRBV7-8	-	-	TRBJ2-3	TGTGCCAGCAGCTTAGAGGCGGACAGCCTTACTAGCACAGATACGCAGTATTTT	CASSLEADSLTSTDTQYF
TRBV28	-	-	TRBJ1-1	TGTGCCAGCAGTTTTGAAGGATTAGCCTCGAACACTGAAGCTTTCTTT	CASSFEGLASNTEAFF
TRBV7-9	-	-	TRBJ2-3	TGTGCCAGCAGCTTAGGGTTAGGGGGGAATGCAGATACGCAGTATTTT	CASSLGLGGNADTQYF
TRBV6-1	-	-	TRBJ1-6	TGTGCCAGCAGTGAAGATCCTAATTCACCCCTCCACTTT	CASSEDPNSPLHF
TRBV28	TRBD1	once	TRBJ2-5	TGTGCCAGCTCGACAGGGACCACTTCGGAGACCCAGTACTTC	CASSTGTTSETQYF
TRBV19	-	-	TRBJ1-1	TGTGCCAGTAGTCCAGGGGTGAACACTGAAGCTTTCTTT	CASSPGVNTEAFF
TRBV27	-	-	TRBJ2-3	TGTGCCAGCAGTTTTCTGCTCACAGATACGCAGTATTTT	CASSFLLTDTQYF
TRBV19	TRBD1	-	TRBJ1-1	TGTGCCAGTAGTCGGGGGACAGTGGACACTGAAGCTTTCTTT	CASSRGTVDTEAFF
TRBV10-1	-	-	TRBJ2-7	TGCGCCAGCAGTTACGACCCACTCAGGGACGAGCAGTACTTC	CASSYDPLRDEQYF